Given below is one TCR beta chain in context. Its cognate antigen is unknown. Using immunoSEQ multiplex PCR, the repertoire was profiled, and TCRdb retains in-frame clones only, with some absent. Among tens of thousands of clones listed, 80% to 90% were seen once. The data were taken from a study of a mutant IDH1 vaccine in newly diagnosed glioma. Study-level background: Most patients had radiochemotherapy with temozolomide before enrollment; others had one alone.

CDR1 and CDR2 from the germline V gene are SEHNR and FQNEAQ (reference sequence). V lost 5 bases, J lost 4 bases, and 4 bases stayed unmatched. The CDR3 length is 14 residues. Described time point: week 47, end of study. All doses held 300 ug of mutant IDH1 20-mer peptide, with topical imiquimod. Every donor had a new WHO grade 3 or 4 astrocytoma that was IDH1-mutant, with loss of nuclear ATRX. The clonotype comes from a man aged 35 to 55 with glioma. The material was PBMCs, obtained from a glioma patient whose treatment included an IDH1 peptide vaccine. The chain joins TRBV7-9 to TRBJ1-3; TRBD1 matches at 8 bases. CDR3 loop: CASSLRGRGNTIYF. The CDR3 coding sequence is TGTGCCAGCAGCCTCAGGGGGCGAGGAAACACCATATATTTT.